These 17 T cell receptor beta chains were all obtained from the same sample, sequenced in a study of cytotoxic CD8 clonotypes in ibrutinib-treated CLL. Some clones are missing from TCRdb's copy, which holds only in-frame ones; the method was immunoSEQ multiplex PCR. The table lists tens of thousands of clones, 45% to 65% of them singletons. This specimen consisted of PBMCs, obtained before ibrutinib treatment. The receptors here all came from a human donor with chronic lymphocytic leukemia.

V usage is TRBV5-1 and J usage is TRBJ1-3; D is uncertain. V dropped 2 bases and J dropped 0 bases, with 9 bases sitting between them. This CDR3 contains 15 residues. Germline CDR1 and CDR2: SGHRS and YFSETQ. In DNA form, the CDR3 reads TGCGCCAGCAGCTTTACCGGAACCTCTGGAAACACCATATATTTT. This translates into CASSFTGTSGNTIYF.

A few counts support this clone. The chain uses TRBV9 and TRBJ2-5; TRBD2 aligns across 7 bases. The length of the CDR3 is 15 residues. CDR1 is SGDLS and CDR2 is YYNGEE in the germline V gene. J lost 5 bases, V lost 0 bases, and 7 bases had no gene match. The CDR3 DNA reads as TGTGCCAGCAGCGTAGAGGCGGGAGCGGTGGAGACCCAGTACTTC. This translates into CASSVEAGAVETQYF.

CDR3 sequence reads: CASSAGPPGGQFF. The CDR3 nucleotides read TGTGCCAGCAGTGCCGGACCCCCCGGCGGGCAGTTCTTC. V gene TRBV6-1 combines with J gene TRBJ2-1; the D is unclear. With 4 bases removed from V and 12 bases from J, the gap between germline ends came to 16 bases. CDR1 is MNHNS, CDR2 SASEGT, per germline. The length of the CDR3 is 13 residues.

Only a few counts were recorded for this clone. The genes are TRBV7-9 and TRBJ1-2, with unresolved D. Between the trimmed V and J ends, which lost 1 base and 4 bases, there was a span of 4 bases. The CDR3 spans 12 residues. The V gene's germline CDR1 is SEHNR and CDR2 FQNEAQ (reference sequence). The CDR3 protein is CASSLGVYGYTF. Written as DNA, the CDR3 is TGTGCCAGCAGCTTAGGGGTCTATGGCTACACCTTC.

The chain joins TRBV6-6 to TRBJ2-3; D is undetermined. The V gene lost 2 bases and the J gene lost 6 bases, with 6 bases spanning the gap. This CDR3 is 12 amino acids long. The germline V gene encodes CDR1 MNHNY and CDR2 SVGAGI (reference sequence). The CDR3 loop is CASSYLGDTQYF. Here the CDR3 DNA reads TGTGCCAGCAGTTACCTAGGGGATACGCAGTATTTT.

J is TRBJ1-6 and V is TRBV18, with a tentative D call TRBD1 (5 bases). The germline CDR1 and CDR2 sequences are KGHSH and LQKENI. The CDR3 is 15 residues long. V lost 3 bases and J lost 6, with 12 bases in between. The CDR3 region has the DNA TGTGCCAGCTCACCTACCGGGGCGCTTAATTCACCCCTCCACTTT. As protein: CASSPTGALNSPLHF.

This clone was seen only once. The chain joins TRBV5-1 to TRBJ1-2, with 7 bases lining up with TRBD1. CDR1 SGHRS and CDR2 YFSETQ come from the germline V gene. V lost 4 bases and J lost 3; bases outside the gene matches: 9. There are 15 residues in the CDR3. The CDR3 sequence: CASSPGQFFDYGYTF. The CDR3 region has the DNA TGCGCCAGCAGCCCGGGACAGTTTTTTGACTATGGCTACACCTTC.

Comment on this clone: The sample contains more than one DNA sequence encoding this CDR3. V usage is TRBV7-2 and J usage is TRBJ2-7; perhaps TRBD1 as D (6 bases). From germline, CDR1 is SGHTA and CDR2 FQGNSA. There are 16 residues in the CDR3. V lost 1 base and J 0 bases, leaving 13 bases between the germline ends. CDR3 nucleotides: TGTGCCAGCAGCTTAGATCCCGGGACACTCTCCTACGAGCAGTACTTC. Translation gives CASSLDPGTLSYEQYF.

The V and J genes are TRBV27 and TRBJ1-1; D is ambiguous. V lost 0 bases to trimming and J lost 0 bases, with 2 bases between them. The CDR3 length is 13 residues. CDR1 and CDR2 from the germline V gene are MNHEY and SMNVEV (reference sequence). CDR3 sequence reads: CASSLSLNTEAFF. The CDR3 nucleotides are TGTGCCAGCAGTTTATCTCTGAACACTGAAGCTTTCTTT.

V usage is TRBV5-1 and J usage is TRBJ2-1; 8 bases fit TRBD2. With 7 bases clipped from V and 8 bases from J, the junction kept 11 bases outside the gene matches. CDR3 length equals 14 residues. The germline V gene encodes CDR1 SGHRS and CDR2 YFSETQ. CDR3 DNA sequence: TGCGCCAGCTTTCGGACCCCAGCGGGGGATGAGCAGTTCTTC. Encoded protein: CASFRTPAGDEQFF.

The CDR3 DNA follows: TGTGCCAGCAGTTCCCAACCCCCTTACAATGAGCAGTTCTTC. This codes for CASSSQPPYNEQFF. The chain joins TRBV27 to TRBJ2-1, with D uncertain. The CDR3 has 14 amino acids. The V gene lost 4 bases and the J gene lost 4 bases, with 11 bases spanning the gap. Germline CDR1 reads MNHEY; CDR2 reads SMNVEV (reference sequence).

This clone was recorded a few times. This chain connects TRBV10-1 to TRBJ1-2; no definite D call. From germline, CDR1 is WNHNN and CDR2 SYGVQD (reference sequence). Trimming removed 2 bases from V and 7 bases from J, with 17 bases in between. The CDR3 is made up of 15 amino acids. The CDR3 region is CASSEGREWASGYTF. CDR3 nucleotides: TGCGCCAGCAGTGAGGGCAGAGAGTGGGCTTCTGGCTACACCTTC.

This clone has a handful of counts. The rearrangement uses TRBV19 and TRBJ2-7; 8 bases agree with TRBD2. V trimming: 6 bases; J trimming: 7 bases; junction bases outside the gene matches: 14. This CDR3 is 15 amino acids long. Germline values: CDR1 LNHDA, CDR2 SQIVND (reference sequence). The CDR3: CASRERGLGNGEQYF. The CDR3 nucleotides are TGTGCCAGTAGAGAGAGGGGACTAGGGAACGGAGAGCAGTACTTC.

The chain joins TRBV7-6 to TRBJ1-1; D is undetermined. This CDR3 contains 16 residues. Looked up from germline, CDR1 is SGHVS and CDR2 is FNYEAQ. Trimming removed 0 bases at V and 2 bases at J, with 13 bases between. For the CDR3, the DNA is TGTGCCAGCAGCTTAGCCCAAGGCAGCGCCAACACTGAAGCTTTCTTT. It translates to CASSLAQGSANTEAFF.

The chain carries TRBV4-1 and TRBJ2-7; 7 bases fit TRBD2. The length of the CDR3 is 13 residues. Germline V gene data show CDR1 as MGHRA and CDR2 as YSYEKL. Trimming at V came to 7 bases and at J to 4 bases, leaving 7 bases not matched to a gene. In DNA, the CDR3 is TGCGCCAGCAAGGCGGGAGAATCATACGAGCAGTACTTC. Its translation: CASKAGESYEQYF.

The chain employs TRBV10-2 and TRBJ1-5; maybe TRBD1 (5 bases). CDR1 is WSHSY, CDR2 SAAADI, per germline. V gave up 3 bases and J gave up 0 bases, with 15 bases separating them. CDR3 length equals 17 residues. Here the CDR3 reads CASSDRARTISNQPQHF. CDR3 bases: TGCGCCAGCAGTGACAGGGCTAGAACAATTAGCAATCAGCCCCAGCATTTT.

CDR3 sequence reads: CASSPLRLAGGEQFF. CDR3 coding DNA: TGTGCCAGCTCACCACTTAGACTAGCGGGTGGTGAGCAGTTCTTC. V gene TRBV18 combines with J gene TRBJ2-1, with 10 bases identical to TRBD2. Germline V gives CDR1 KGHSH, CDR2 LQKENI. The CDR3 covers 15 residues. V was clipped by 1 base and J by 9 bases; unmatched bases: 6.